This T cell receptor beta chain originates from a study of blood T cell repertoires in COVID-19. About the research overall: Some COVID-19 samples were acute and others convalescent; all came from the United States, Italy and Spain. From T cells, B-cell-depleted T cells, or PBMCs came the material, which was cDNA or gDNA.

CDR3 size: 14 residues. With V trimmed by 3 bases and J by 6 bases, 5 bases remained unmatched. The germline CDR1 and CDR2 sequences are SEHNR and FQNEAQ (reference sequence). Original processing notes: Amplified reference gene primers provided the basis for estimating nucleated cell counts. Sequencing was performed with immunoSEQ multiplex PCR; in TCRdb, only in-frame clones are kept and a portion is missing. The V and J calls and clone size come from that table; D and trimming were worked out from the DNA. In the table there are 70,000 to 85,000 clones, 85% to 90% of which are singletons. The receptor comes from a woman older than 75 in a cohort sampled during active or convalescent COVID-19. Specimen: peripheral blood. V gene TRBV7-9 combines with J gene TRBJ1-2, with TRBD1 matching over 9 bases. The CDR3 loop reads CASSLGQGVHGYTF. Written as DNA, the CDR3 is TGTGCCAGCAGCTTGGGACAGGGTGTACATGGCTACACCTTC.